One sample yielded the 22 T cell receptor beta chains listed below, sequenced in a study of T cells in localized non-small cell lung cancer. The data were produced by immunoSEQ multiplex PCR, yet TCRdb's version contains in-frame clones alone and is incomplete. The sample includes more than 15,000 clones, around 89% of them seen just once. The sample in question was peripheral blood, obtained before any cancer treatment. These receptors were collected from a man aged 35 to 70 with stage I lung adenocarcinoma.

The table lists this clone with a few counts. The chain is built from TRBV6-1 and TRBJ1-1; D gene unclear. Trimming took 1 base from V and 0 from J, leaving 3 bases between them. The CDR3 loop spans 13 amino acids. Per the germline V gene, CDR1 is MNHNS and CDR2 is SASEGT. The CDR3 DNA reads TGTGCCAGCAGTGAAGTTATGAACACTGAAGCTTTCTTT. This sequence encodes CASSEVMNTEAFF.

The chain carries TRBV19 and TRBJ1-2, with D uncertain. V lost 7 bases and J 5 bases, leaving 20 bases between the germline ends. Germline loops: CDR1 LNHDA, CDR2 SQIVND (reference sequence). This CDR3 spans 15 amino acids. In DNA form, the CDR3 reads TGTGCCAGTACGGTCCCGGCGAATCAGGATTATGGCTACACCTTC. Protein: CASTVPANQDYGYTF. The full variable domain, rest sourced from reference TRBV19 and TRBJ1-2, is DGGITQSPKYLFRKEGQNVTLSCEQNLNHDAMYWYRQDPGQGLRLIYYSQIVNDFQKGDIAEGYSVSREKKESFPLTVTSAQKNPTAFYLCASTVPANQDYGYTFGSGTRLTVV.

This chain joins TRBV15 and TRBJ2-3; TRBD1 matches 7 bases. Germline loops: CDR1 LNHNV, CDR2 YYDKDF (reference sequence). The CDR3 consists of 16 residues. Trimming at V came to 1 base and at J to 2 bases, leaving 6 bases not matched to a gene. CDR3 coding DNA: TGTGCCACCAGCAGAGGGGTACAGGGGTCCACAGATACGCAGTATTTT. Residues: CATSRGVQGSTDTQYF.

The J gene is TRBJ2-1, the V gene TRBV11-2; D might be TRBD2 (5 bases). CDR3 length equals 16 residues. CDR1 SGHAT and CDR2 FQNNGV come from the germline V gene. The V end lost 5 bases, the J end lost 8 bases, and 22 bases lay between the germline ends. CDR3 in amino acids: CASSPTLPPKEDEQFF. CDR3 sequence (DNA): TGTGCCAGCAGCCCTACTCTGCCCCCCAAGGAGGATGAGCAGTTCTTC.

The V gene is TRBV6-1, the J gene TRBJ1-6; D gene ambiguous. Germline values: CDR1 MNHNS, CDR2 SASEGT. Between the trimmed V and J ends, which lost 7 bases and 7 bases, there was a span of 17 bases. The CDR3 has 15 residues. This CDR3 is CASKSVHHINSPLHF. Written as DNA, the CDR3 is TGTGCCAGCAAAAGCGTACATCACATCAATTCACCCCTCCACTTT.

This sequence joins TRBV6-6 and TRBJ2-1; 8 nucleotides align to TRBD1. The germline V gene encodes CDR1 MNHNY and CDR2 SVGAGI (reference sequence). V was pared by 8 bases and J by 10 bases, with 16 bases of the junction left unmatched. The CDR3 length is 15 residues. Here the CDR3 DNA reads TGTGCCAGCTGCTCCGGGACAGGTATTGCGGACGAGCAGTTCTTC. Its protein product is CASCSGTGIADEQFF.

The rearrangement joins TRBV2 to TRBJ2-4; D unresolved. CDR1 is SNHLY, CDR2 FYNNEI, per germline. The CDR3 contains 14 residues. Trimming shortened V by 4 bases and J by 4 bases, and 11 bases separated the two germline ends. The CDR3 DNA follows: TGTGCCAGCAGTGTTGTGACGGCGAAAAACATTCAGTACTTC. It yields the protein CASSVVTAKNIQYF.

This clone occurred once. CDR3 sequence reads: CASSLRSGTGELFF. CDR3 coding DNA: TGCGCCAGCAGCTTGAGGTCCGGCACCGGGGAGCTGTTTTTT. The chain is built from TRBV5-1 and TRBJ2-2, with D uncertain. Germline CDR1 is SGHRS and CDR2 is YFSETQ. CDR3 size: 14 residues. With 1 base removed from V and 4 bases from J, the gap between germline ends came to 8 bases.

V and J are TRBV6-1 and TRBJ1-5; the D gene is possibly TRBD1 (6 bases). Germline V lookup: CDR1 MNHNS, CDR2 SASEGT. V was cut by 4 bases and J by 4 bases, with 17 bases left in between. CDR3 length equals 16 residues. CDR3 DNA: TGTGCCAGCAGTGCCGATCCGGACAGATTTAATCAGCCCCAGCATTTT. This sequence encodes CASSADPDRFNQPQHF.

The table lists this clone with a few counts. The V and J genes are TRBV20-1 and TRBJ2-2, with D possibly being TRBD2 (5 bases). The germline V and J ends were trimmed by 5 bases and 5 bases, with 6 bases remaining between them. The CDR3 runs to 11 residues. Per the germline V gene, CDR1 is DFQATT and CDR2 is SNEGSKA (reference sequence). The DNA for the CDR3 is TGCAGTGCTGGACTGACCGGGGAGCTGTTTTTT. It yields the protein CSAGLTGELFF.

The J gene is TRBJ2-2, the V gene TRBV10-3; D unresolved. The CDR3 is 12 residues long. CDR1 and CDR2 from the germline V gene are ENHRY and SYGVKD. V was cut by 3 bases and J by 9 bases, with 8 bases left in between. CDR3 DNA: TGTGCCATCAGTGACCTGATGAGGGAGCTGTTTTTT. Protein: CAISDLMRELFF.

V is TRBV6-4 and J is TRBJ1-2; D may be TRBD1 (5 bases). Per germline, CDR1 MRHNA and CDR2 SNTAGT. The CDR3 is 16 residues long. V was shortened by 6 bases and J by 1 base, with 18 bases between the two germline ends. As DNA, the CDR3 is TGTGCCAGCAGAGTGACGGCAGGGCAGAATAACTATGGCTACACCTTC. Translation gives CASRVTAGQNNYGYTF.

The rearrangement uses TRBV11-2 and TRBJ2-2, with 7 bases aligning to TRBD2. This CDR3 region has 16 residues. Germline CDR1 reads SGHAT; CDR2 reads FQNNGV. Trimming cost V 2 bases and J 6 bases; bases outside gene matches: 9. The CDR3 loop reads CASSLIERGRSGELFF. CDR3 sequence (DNA): TGTGCCAGCAGCTTAATTGAGCGGGGTCGTTCCGGGGAGCTGTTTTTT.

Only a few counts were recorded for this clone. This chain uses TRBV19 with TRBJ2-3, with 12 bases identical to TRBD2. This CDR3 has 18 amino acids. J gave up 5 bases and V 8 bases, and 17 bases lay outside the gene matches. Per the germline V gene, CDR1 is LNHDA and CDR2 is SQIVND (reference sequence). This chain's CDR3 is CASSSSGGANPAGDTQYF. The CDR3 nucleotides read TGTGCCAGTTCTTCTAGCGGGGGGGCTAACCCTGCCGGAGATACGCAGTATTTT.

This clone was detected only once. The chain links TRBV30 to TRBJ2-1; 9 bases map to TRBD2. V was pared by 5 bases and J by 4 bases, with 9 bases of the junction left unmatched. This CDR3 is 15 amino acids long. The germline V gene encodes CDR1 GTSNPN and CDR2 SVGIG (reference sequence). The CDR3 bases are TGTGCCTGGGAGCGGGGGGAGCGGGGTTACAATGAGCAGTTCTTC. Translating gives CAWERGERGYNEQFF.

V and J are TRBV27 and TRBJ2-6; D call uncertain. CDR3 size: 12 residues. V shed 4 bases and J shed 2 bases, with 0 bases lying between them. Germline V gives CDR1 MNHEY, CDR2 SMNVEV (reference sequence). The CDR3 DNA follows: TGTGCCAGCAGTTCTGGGGCCAACGTCCTGACTTTC. This gives the protein CASSSGANVLTF.

This clone came up once. V is TRBV28 and J is TRBJ2-7; 8 bases match TRBD1. This CDR3 is 15 amino acids long. After removal of 5 bases from V and 5 bases from J, the junction contained 11 bases not matched to a gene. Germline loops: CDR1 MDHEN, CDR2 SYDVKM. The CDR3 nucleotides read TGTGCCAGCAGTCTTCCTCTGACAGGGGCCCACGAGCAGTACTTC. This sequence encodes CASSLPLTGAHEQYF.

V and J are TRBV27 and TRBJ1-5, with TRBD1 as a possible D gene (5 bases). Trimming removed 6 bases from V and 7 bases from J, with 13 bases in between. The CDR3 totals 13 residues. Germline CDR1 and CDR2: MNHEY and SMNVEV (reference sequence). CDR3 protein: CASRPYGGQPQHF. CDR3 coding DNA: TGTGCCAGCAGGCCCTACGGGGGACAGCCCCAGCATTTT.

This sequence joins TRBV14 and TRBJ1-1, with D unclear. The germline V gene encodes CDR1 SGHDN and CDR2 FVKESK. This CDR3 contains 11 residues. Between the trimmed V and J ends, which lost 2 bases and 10 bases, there was a span of 8 bases. In nucleotides, the CDR3 is TGTGCCAGCAGCCAATTCCAAACAGCTTTCTTT. Its protein product is CASSQFQTAFF.

The V call is TRBV7-8, the J call TRBJ1-6, with 9 bases aligning to TRBD1. This CDR3 comprises 16 residues. CDR1 and CDR2 (germline): SGHVS, FQNEAQ. The V segment lost 1 base and the J segment 8 bases; nucleotides outside the gene matches: 6. The CDR3 sequence is CASSLGLGQGYSPLHF. CDR3 nucleotides: TGTGCCAGCAGCTTAGGTCTCGGACAGGGGTATTCACCCCTCCACTTT.

The rearrangement uses TRBV6-9 and TRBJ1-4; D is uncertain. Germline CDR1 is MNHGY and CDR2 is SVAAGI. With 6 bases removed from V and 2 bases from J, the gap between germline ends came to 10 bases. CDR3 size: 14 residues. Here the CDR3 reads CASRRVDTNEKLFF. The CDR3 DNA sequence: TGTGCCAGCAGACGGGTCGATACTAATGAAAAACTGTTTTTT.

This chain connects TRBV10-3 to TRBJ2-5; D assignment may be TRBD1 or TRBD2 (5 bases each). Germline V gives CDR1 ENHRY, CDR2 SYGVKD. The CDR3 has 13 residues. The V and J ends lost 3 bases and 5 bases respectively, with 10 bases between them. The CDR3 spells CAISDWGSETQYF. Written as DNA, the CDR3 is TGTGCCATCAGTGATTGGGGGAGTGAGACCCAGTACTTC.